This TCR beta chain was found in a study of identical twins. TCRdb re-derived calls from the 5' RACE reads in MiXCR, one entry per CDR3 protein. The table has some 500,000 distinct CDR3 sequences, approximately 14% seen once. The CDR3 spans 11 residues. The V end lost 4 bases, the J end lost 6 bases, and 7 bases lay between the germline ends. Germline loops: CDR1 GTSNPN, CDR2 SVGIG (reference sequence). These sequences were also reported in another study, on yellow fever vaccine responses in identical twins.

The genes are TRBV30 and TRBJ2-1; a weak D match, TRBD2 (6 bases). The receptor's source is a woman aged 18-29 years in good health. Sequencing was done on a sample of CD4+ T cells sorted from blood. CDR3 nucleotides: TGTGCCTGGACCGGGAGCAATGAGCAGTTCTTC. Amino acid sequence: CAWTGSNEQFF.